This T cell receptor beta chain was recorded in a study of blood T cell repertoires in COVID-19. Generated by immunoSEQ multiplex PCR, the TCRdb table keeps only in-frame clones and is missing some. The repertoire holds about 220,000 clones, with 82% as singletons. The V gene lost 7 bases and the J gene lost 4 bases, with 18 bases spanning the gap. CDR1 and CDR2 (germline): SGHTA, FQGNSA. This CDR3 has 15 residues. The V and J genes are TRBV7-2 and TRBJ2-3, with D tentatively TRBD1 (5 bases). The sample taken for sequencing was PBMCs or T cells enriched from blood (not recorded which). This TCR was recovered from a woman aged 55-69 years who had recovered from COVID-19. The CDR3 region is CASTLAPRAADTQYF. The CDR3 coding sequence is TGTGCCAGCACCCTGGCCCCCAGGGCGGCAGATACGCAGTATTTT. The variable domain in full, with the rest retrieved from reference TRBV7-2 and TRBJ2-3, is GAGVSQSPSNKVTEKGKDVELRCDPISGHTALYWYRQSLGQGLEFLIYFQGNSAPDKSGLPSDRFSAERTGGSVSTLTIQRTQQEDSAVYLCASTLAPRAADTQYFGPGTRLTVL.